These 9 T cell receptor beta chains originate from one sample sequenced in a study of blood T cells in healthy people across ages. Combining a sample-barcoded 5' primer with a J-beta primer mix, a second PCR ran for about 7 to 12 cycles. From the 5' RACE reads, TCRdb called clonotypes with MiXCR, one entry per CDR3 protein. The sample yields 650,000 to 1,000,000 distinct CDR3 sequences, around 36% seen once. Sequenced input: blood. These receptors were obtained from a young man in good health.

This chain connects TRBV4-2 to TRBJ2-2, with D uncertain. V was cut by 0 bases and J by 6 bases, with 11 bases left in between. This CDR3 region has 15 residues. From germline, CDR1 is LGHNA and CDR2 YNFKEQ. The CDR3 DNA reads as TGTGCCAGCAGCCAAGATCAAGGGTTTGCCGGGGAGCTGTTTTTT. Protein: CASSQDQGFAGELFF.

The chain employs TRBV5-6 and TRBJ1-5; TRBD1 is a possible D gene (5 bases). Germline-derived CDR1 and CDR2 are SGHDT and YYEEEE. Trimming took 1 base from V and 3 from J, leaving 11 bases between them. The CDR3 loop spans 15 amino acids. This chain's CDR3 is CASSLLGRTNQPQHF. The CDR3 DNA reads TGTGCCAGCAGCTTGTTGGGACGGACCAATCAGCCCCAGCATTTT.

In this sample, this clonotype turned up a few times. The chain is built from TRBV7-2 and TRBJ2-3; D may be TRBD1 or TRBD2 (7 bases each). Germline values: CDR1 SGHTA, CDR2 FQGNSA. V lost 4 bases and J 1 base, leaving 18 bases between the germline ends. The CDR3 has 17 residues. CDR3 amino acids: CASSSRQGGVGTDTQYF. The CDR3 DNA sequence: TGTGCCAGCAGCTCACGTCAGGGGGGGGTTGGCACAGATACGCAGTATTTT.

V gene TRBV20-1 combines with J gene TRBJ2-2; tentatively, D is TRBD2 (5 bases). The length of the CDR3 is 14 residues. V was trimmed by 1 base and J by 5 bases, leaving 11 bases between them. Germline-derived CDR1 and CDR2 are DFQATT and SNEGSKA (reference sequence). Here the CDR3 DNA reads TGCAGTGCTAGAGGGCTAGAGGGAACCGGGGAGCTGTTTTTT. The encoded protein is CSARGLEGTGELFF.

The rearrangement joins TRBV7-9 to TRBJ2-7, with 8 positions matching TRBD2. The CDR3 loop spans 15 amino acids. The germline CDR1 and CDR2 sequences are SEHNR and FQNEAQ (reference sequence). The junction had 12 bases not matched to a gene; V was cut back by 8 bases and J by 3 bases. The CDR3 protein is CASGPSGSGDYEQYF. In DNA form, the CDR3 reads TGTGCCAGCGGGCCTAGCGGGTCGGGCGACTACGAGCAGTACTTC.

Details on this clonotype: A read error is possible here, since a much larger clone lies one base away. The chain uses TRBV29-1 and TRBJ2-3; tentatively, D is TRBD1 or TRBD2 (5 bases each). The CDR3 totals 14 residues. Germline V gene lookup returns CDR1 SQVTM and CDR2 ANQGSEA. This CDR3 is CSVDRGRSTGTQYF. The CDR3 DNA sequence: TGCAGCGTTGATAGGGGACGAAGCACAGGTACGCAGTATTTT.

A remark on this clonotype: This may be a read error, as it is one base from a much larger clone. V and J are TRBV4-1 and TRBJ2-1, with 7 bases matching TRBD2. This CDR3 is 13 amino acids long. V trimming: 4 bases; J trimming: 10 bases; junction bases outside the gene matches: 7. The germline V gene encodes CDR1 MGHRA and CDR2 YSYEKL. The CDR3 loop reads CASSRGRDYEQFF. The CDR3 DNA reads TGCGCCAGCAGCCGCGGCAGGGACTACGAGCAGTTCTTC.

V and J are TRBV12-3 or TRBV12-4 and TRBJ2-7, with TRBD2 identical over 10 bases. V lost 9 bases and J lost 7; bases outside the gene matches: 6. The CDR3 has 12 residues. The CDR3 nucleotides read TGTGCCAGTAGCCCTAGCGGGGGAGAGCAGTACTTC. Protein: CASSPSGGEQYF.

This clonotype was picked up many times. This chain joins TRBV10-3 and TRBJ2-1; 7 bases line up with TRBD1. Germline CDR1 reads ENHRY; CDR2 reads SYGVKD. This CDR3 is 14 amino acids long. J gave up 2 bases and V 4 bases, and 2 bases lay outside the gene matches. The CDR3 DNA is TGTGCCATCAGTGTGCAGGGGGCCTACAATGAGCAGTTCTTC. Its translation is CAISVQGAYNEQFF.